This T cell receptor beta chain was documented in a study of T cell responses to AZD1222 COVID-19 vaccine. Here immunoSEQ multiplex PCR was the method, and the copy in TCRdb shows in-frame clones only, minus some. Among roughly 150,000 clones listed, 75% to 95% were seen once. The CDR3 covers 15 residues. Germline assignment: CDR1 MNHEY and CDR2 SVGAGI. Between the trimmed V and J ends, which lost 5 bases and 0 bases, there was a span of 14 bases. The specimen was peripheral blood, collected on day 0 of AZD1222 vaccination. V and J are TRBV6-5 and TRBJ2-7; D may be TRBD1 or TRBD2 (5 bases each). The receptor's source is an adult in good health. CDR3 DNA: TGTGCCAGCAGTAGGGGACGGGCAAGCTCCTACGAGCAGTACTTC. This encodes CASSRGRASSYEQYF.